These 20 T cell receptor beta chains were sequenced from one sample in a study of CD8+CD57+ T cells in acquired aplastic anemia. Profiling that covered TCR beta VDJ and CDR3 relied on genomic DNA as its template. MiXCR, applied by TCRdb to the reads, yields one record per CDR3 protein. The data contain around 400,000 distinct CDR3 sequences, 65% to 80% of them seen just once; the ten biggest clones take up approximately 3.9%. The sequencing sample was made of sorted CD4+, CD8+, or CD8+CD57+ T cells (not recorded which) from PBMCs. Receptor source: a human donor in good health, serving as a control.

In the case of this clonotype: A much larger clone lies one base from this, so it may be a read error. This likely comes from a read error, as the CDR3 has no conserved phenylalanine or tryptophan at its end. J is TRBJ2-1 and V is TRBV2; TRBD2 agrees at 13 bases. V lost 4 bases, J lost 8 bases, and 8 bases stayed unmatched. Germline V gene data show CDR1 as SNHLY and CDR2 as FYNNEI. The CDR3 is 16 residues long. The CDR3 is CASSGYTSGGADEQFL. The CDR3, as DNA: TGTGCCAGCAGTGGATATACTAGCGGGGGGGCCGATGAGCAGTTCCTC.

The chain carries TRBV7-8 and TRBJ2-3; D unresolved. Germline CDR1 reads SGHVS; CDR2 reads FQNEAQ. This CDR3 contains 11 residues. V was shortened by 8 bases and J by 0 bases, with 3 bases between the two germline ends. CDR3 sequence (DNA): TGTGCCAGCCTTAGCACAGATACGCAGTATTTT. It is translated as CASLSTDTQYF.

For this clonotype: The CDR3 end shows no conserved phenylalanine or tryptophan, and so a read error is likely. No DNA is shown, since the ends of the CDR3 on it are uncertain; the CDR3 is the one TCRdb lists. The rearrangement uses TRBV7-3 and TRBJ1-2. Germline CDR1 and CDR2: SGHTA and FQGTGA. The CDR3 sequence runs 13 residues, both termini included. CDR3 sequence reads: CASSSGSVVGSVV.

This rearrangement joins TRBV9 to TRBJ2-5; possible D gene TRBD2, 6 bases. Germline V lookup: CDR1 SGDLS, CDR2 YYNGEE. V lost 0 bases and J 7 bases, leaving 25 bases between the germline ends. The CDR3 is 18 amino acids. The CDR3 DNA is TGTGCCAGCAGCGTAGATCCAGCGGGCCTTGAGAAACATGGGACCCAGTACTTC. Its protein product is CASSVDPAGLEKHGTQYF.

As regards this clonotype: No DNA is shown, since the ends of the CDR3 on it are uncertain; the CDR3 is the one TCRdb lists. The chain couples TRBV7-9 to TRBJ2-7. Germline-derived CDR1 and CDR2 are SEHNR and FQNEAQ (reference sequence). The CDR3 totals 14 residues, both ends included. CDR3 amino acids: CASSLATDEQYFGF.

V is TRBV20-1 and J is TRBJ1-2; TRBD1 is a possible D gene (6 bases). CDR3 length equals 15 residues. Looked up from germline, CDR1 is DFQATT and CDR2 is SNEGSKA (reference sequence). The V gene lost 1 base and the J gene lost 2 bases, with 14 bases spanning the gap. CDR3 amino acids: CSARATAGANYGYTF. CDR3 DNA: TGCAGTGCTAGAGCCACTGCGGGGGCGAACTATGGCTACACCTTC.

This chain links TRBV20-1 with TRBJ1-2; 7 nucleotides line up with TRBD1. CDR1 and CDR2 (germline): DFQATT, SNEGSKA (reference sequence). J was trimmed by 8 bases and V by 4 bases; bases with no gene match: 10. There are 13 residues in the CDR3. The CDR3 DNA reads as TGCAGTGCTAACCTCGACAGGGAGGAGGGCTACACCTTC. This translates into CSANLDREEGYTF.

The chain couples TRBV25-1 to TRBJ2-7, with TRBD2 matching 8 bases. The CDR3 length is 13 residues. The ends lost 8 bases at V and 7 bases at J; junction bases unmatched: 10. The germline V gene has CDR1 MGHDK and CDR2 SYGVNS. The CDR3 DNA reads TGTGCCAGCCAGACCGGGACTAGTAGTGAGCAGTACTTC. Its translation is CASQTGTSSEQYF.

Worth noting for this clonotype: Since the CDR3 does not end with the conserved phenylalanine or tryptophan, this likely comes from a read error. It is unclear where the CDR3 begins or ends on the DNA, so no DNA is shown, and the CDR3 is as TCRdb lists it. The chain links TRBV2 to TRBJ2-3. The CDR3 comprises 15 residues, both ends counted. The germline CDR1 and CDR2 sequences are SNHLY and FYNNEI. The CDR3: CASKARRSDQHPQFV.

This chain connects TRBV7-3 to TRBJ1-1; no firm D call. Trimming left V 6 bases short and J 0 bases short, with 17 bases between. From germline, CDR1 is SGHTA and CDR2 FQGTGA. The CDR3 spans 16 residues. In DNA, the CDR3 is TGTGCCAGCAGACTAGGTGCACGGTACATGAACACTGAAGCTTTCTTT. It codes for CASRLGARYMNTEAFF.

The CDR3 DNA reads as TGTGCCAGCAGTTACCGGACAGGGTACAACGAGCAGTACTTC. It yields the protein CASSYRTGYNEQYF. The J gene is TRBJ2-7, the V gene TRBV2; 8 bases are a match to TRBD1. This CDR3 is 14 amino acids long. Per germline, CDR1 SNHLY and CDR2 FYNNEI. The V segment lost 5 bases and the J segment 5 bases; nucleotides outside the gene matches: 8. Filled out from reference TRBV2 and TRBJ2-7, the complete variable domain reads EPEVTQTPSHQVTQMGQEVILRCVPISNHLYFYWYRQILGQKVEFLVSFYNNEISEKSEIFDDQFSVERPDGSNFTLKIRSTKLEDSAMYFCASSYRTGYNEQYFGPGTRLTVT.

In its sample, this clonotype was seen many times. This sequence joins TRBV10-3 and TRBJ1-1; perhaps TRBD1 as D (6 bases). The length of the CDR3 is 15 residues. Germline V CDR1 and CDR2: ENHRY, SYGVKD. The V gene lost 4 bases and the J gene lost 3 bases, with 15 bases spanning the gap. CDR3 amino acids: CAISVTGPVDTEAFF. The CDR3 nucleotides are TGTGCCATCAGTGTAACAGGGCCGGTGGACACTGAAGCTTTCTTT.

There are many counts of this clonotype. One end of the junction does not line up with germline, which may come from a read error. The gene calls are TRBV20-1 and TRBJ2-1; D gene uncertain. Germline lookup yields CDR1 DFQATT and CDR2 SNEGSKA (reference sequence). The CDR3 runs to 12 residues. This chain's CDR3 is CSARKTEWGHVF. The CDR3 nucleotides read TGCAGTGCTAGGAAGACGGAATGGGGTCACGTCTTC.

The V call is TRBV12-3 or TRBV12-4, the J call TRBJ2-7; D is unresolved. This CDR3 has 13 amino acids. Trimming took off 6 bases at V and 0 bases at J, with 9 bases between the two ends. Here the CDR3 DNA reads TGTGCCAGCAGATTGGATCTCTCCTACGAGCAGTACTTC. Translation: CASRLDLSYEQYF.

This chain uses TRBV20-1 with TRBJ2-1, with D unresolved. Trimming removed 5 bases at V and 0 bases at J, with 14 bases between. This CDR3 spans 15 amino acids. Germline CDR1 DFQATT, CDR2 SNEGSKA (reference sequence). The CDR3 sequence is CSAPGSPFSYNEQFF. CDR3 nucleotide sequence: TGCAGTGCTCCCGGTTCCCCTTTCTCCTACAATGAGCAGTTCTTC.

Note on this clonotype: The junction shows a germline mismatch at one end, possibly a read error. The gene calls are TRBV19 and TRBJ2-3, with TRBD2 matching 8 bases. The CDR3 sequence is 13 residues long. CDR1 LNHDA and CDR2 SQIVND come from the germline V gene (reference sequence). This chain's CDR3 is CASGAAGEDTQYF. CDR3 sequence (DNA): TGTGCCAGTGGCGCAGCGGGGGAGGATACGCAGTATTTC.

The J gene is TRBJ2-5, the V gene TRBV7-9, with TRBD2 identical over 7 bases. CDR3 length equals 15 residues. In germline, CDR1 is SEHNR, CDR2 FQNEAQ (reference sequence). After removal of 2 bases from V and 7 bases from J, the junction contained 10 bases not matched to a gene. The CDR3 is CASSLPIGGGGTQYF. As DNA, the CDR3 is TGTGCCAGCAGCTTACCGATCGGCGGGGGTGGGACCCAGTACTTC. The full variable domain, its missing parts supplied by reference TRBV7-9 and TRBJ2-5, is DTGVSQNPRHKITKRGQNVTFRCDPISEHNRLYWYRQTLGQGPEFLTYFQNEAQLEKSRLLSDRFSAERPKGSFSTLEIQRTEQGDSAMYLCASSLPIGGGGTQYFGPGTRLLVL.

Ten or more counts support this clonotype. The rearrangement uses TRBV4-2 and TRBJ2-3, with a possible D match to TRBD2 (6 bases). Germline-derived CDR1 and CDR2 are LGHNA and YNFKEQ. The CDR3 spans 15 residues. The germline V and J ends were trimmed by 0 bases and 8 bases, with 15 bases remaining between them. CDR3 sequence reads: CASSQDLGGRGTQYF. CDR3 nucleotides: TGTGCCAGCAGCCAAGATCTGGGGGGTCGCGGTACGCAGTATTTT.

In the case of this clonotype: Since no conserved phenylalanine or tryptophan closes the CDR3, a read error is the likely cause. It is unclear where the CDR3 begins or ends on the DNA, so no DNA is shown, and the CDR3 is as TCRdb lists it. The chain has TRBV7-2 and TRBJ2-5; no check of the table's D call, TRBD1, against the DNA was made. The CDR3 region is 13 residues in length, termini included. Germline CDR1 is SGHTA and CDR2 is FQGNSA. This CDR3 reads CASSPVPVTATHY.

Comments on this clonotype: One end of the junction is discordant with germline, which a read error may explain. The CDR3, as DNA: TGTGCCAGCAGCTTACACTCAGGACAGCACACTAAGCACTTCTTC. This sequence encodes CASSLHSGQHTKHFF. V usage is TRBV7-8 and J usage is TRBJ2-1, with D maybe TRBD1 (6 bases). The germline V gene encodes CDR1 SGHVS and CDR2 FQNEAQ. CDR3 length equals 15 residues.